This TCR beta chain was profiled in a study of T cell responses to AZD1222 COVID-19 vaccine. Overall study: Timing groups of about 4 and about 12 weeks for second doses were pooled.

Study-wide findings and caveats: The donor group comprised mostly white British people and more females; the analysis possibly underestimated clonal diversity. Only a handful of AZD1222 recipients, several in all, had baseline seropositivity. Reports indicate that nearly half of spike-specific TCRs are directed at unmutated variant regions.

TCRdb keeps only in-frame clones here, not all; method: immunoSEQ multiplex PCR. The sample has over 45,000 clones, approximately 80% seen once. In the case of this clone: Its antigen remains unidentified.

The receptor's source is an adult in good health. The sample in question was peripheral blood, obtained on day 0 of AZD1222 vaccination.

This CDR3 reads CASSLNQGQETQYF. In nucleotides, the CDR3 is TGTGCCAGCAGCTTAAATCAGGGGCAGGAGACCCAGTACTTC. This chain uses TRBV11-3 with TRBJ2-5, with a weak D call TRBD1 (6 bases). The CDR3 extends over 14 amino acids. Trimming took 2 bases from V and 5 from J, leaving 12 bases between them. The germline gives CDR1 SGHNT, CDR2 YENEEA.